In this sample, the clone carrying this T cell receptor beta chain turned up once. This record belongs to a study of blood T cell repertoires in COVID-19. In the study overall: Sites across the United States, Italy and Spain contributed samples from acute and convalescent COVID-19. PBMCs, B-cell-depleted T cells, or T cells were the source of the cDNA or gDNA that made up the material.

The CDR3 loop spans 16 amino acids. Between the trimmed V and J ends, which lost 6 bases and 2 bases, there was a span of 19 bases. Germline CDR1 and CDR2: KGHSH and LQKENI. Original processing notes: Reference gene primer amplification in the assay estimated nucleated cell counts. Repertoires were generated with immunoSEQ multiplex PCR, while TCRdb's copy carries only in-frame clones and drops some. V, J and clone size derive from that table, while D and trimming were established from the DNA sequence. The table records over 250,000 clones, roughly 87% of them present only once. Sequencing input: peripheral blood. This sequence was found in a woman aged 30 to 39 with acute or convalescent COVID-19. J is TRBJ2-5 and V is TRBV18; tentatively, D is TRBD1 (5 bases). CDR3 in amino acids: CASSPLDWGQQETQYF. CDR3 nucleotides: TGTGCCAGCTCTCCCCTCGACTGGGGCCAACAAGAGACCCAGTACTTC.